The subject of this entry is one T cell receptor (beta chain). Source study methods: The assay estimated nucleated cells by amplifying reference gene primers. Measured with immunoSEQ multiplex PCR; TCRdb has only the in-frame clones, and not every one. D and trimming come from the DNA, and the V and J calls and clone size come from that table. The sample gives fewer than 350,000 clones, roughly 85% of which show up once; approximately 5.7% is in the top ten. The data were taken from a study of blood T cell repertoires in COVID-19. Overall study: Sample material is recorded as cDNA or gDNA derived from T cells, B-cell-depleted T cells, or PBMCs.

Participant ages covered roughly 18 to 89 years across 24 US areas. Cohort 3 recovery required two negative PCRs, clearance, or symptom resolution. Trimming removed 8 bases at V and 4 bases at J, with 12 bases between. The CDR3 extends over 12 amino acids. Looked up from germline, CDR1 is SNHLY and CDR2 is FYNNEI. This TCR was sampled from a middle-aged woman who had recovered from COVID-19. The J gene is TRBJ2-7, the V gene TRBV2, with TRBD2 as a possible D gene (6 bases). What was sequenced was PBMCs or T cells enriched from blood (not recorded which). This CDR3 is CASLGLGYEQYF. DNA of the CDR3: TGTGCCAGCCTGGGACTTGGGTACGAGCAGTACTTC.